The clone carrying this TCR beta chain was observed a few times. Its antigen remains unknown. The data are from a study of OX40 agonist ivuxolimab in advanced cancers. Study information: Melanoma, hepatocellular carcinoma, head and neck or renal cell cancer occurred in dose-escalation patients. Study-level results: Both blood CD4+ and CD8+ T cells showed clonal growth by week 6 at 0.1 to 3.0 mg/kg.

Produced via immunoSEQ multiplex PCR; TCRdb's table is partial and in-frame only. The sample has 24,000 or so clones, roughly three quarters seen once; the top ten hold roughly 12%. Per the germline V gene, CDR1 is MNHNS and CDR2 is SASEGT. The CDR3 contains 11 residues. V lost 5 bases and J lost 4, with 6 bases in between. This TCR was recovered from an adult with an advanced solid tumor such as melanoma, head and neck, liver or kidney cancer. Sequenced material: CD4+ or CD8+ T cells sorted from blood, taken in a trial of the OX40 agonist ivuxolimab. This sequence joins TRBV6-1 and TRBJ2-7; D not resolved. CDR3 sequence: CASSNRYEQYF. As DNA, the CDR3 is TGTGCCAGCAGTAACAGATACGAGCAGTACTTC.